The rows below give T cell receptor beta chains drawn from one sample of a study of cytomegalovirus exposure and HLA in healthy donors. The table came from immunoSEQ multiplex PCR; TCRdb's copy has only in-frame clones and leaves some out. The table has some 75,000 clones, 95% to 96% seen once. The sample consisted of PBMCs. These receptors were taken from a woman in her late teens or twenties in good health and CMV-seronegative. Both conserved end residues are part of each CDR3. D genes are given only for firm matches. The size of a clone is reported for some rows only, either as once, few or many, or as a class for expanded clones.

D: TRBD1; J: TRBJ2-1; V: TRBV9; size: .; DNA: TGTGCCAGCAGCGATTGGGACAGGGGTCGAAATGAGCAGTTCTTC; CDR3: CASSDWDRGRNEQFF
D: TRBD2; J: TRBJ2-1; V: TRBV2; size: .; DNA: TGTGCCGCTGGAGCGGGAGGTATGTTCTTC; CDR3: CAAGAGGMFF
D: .; J: TRBJ2-1; V: TRBV6-1; size: .; DNA: TGTGCCAGCAGTGAACTGGACTACCGGAGCTCCTACAATGAGCAGTTCTTC; CDR3: CASSELDYRSSYNEQFF
D: TRBD2; J: TRBJ2-1; V: TRBV29-1; size: .; DNA: TGCAGCGTTCCGGGCGCAGGGAGCGGGAGTTTCAATGAGCAGTTCTTC; CDR3: CSVPGAGSGSFNEQFF
D: .; J: TRBJ2-7; V: TRBV6-5; size: once; DNA: TGTGCCAGCAGTTACCACCTCAGGGGAGGGTACGAGCAGTACTTC; CDR3: CASSYHLRGGYEQYF
D: .; J: TRBJ2-1; V: TRBV27; size: .; DNA: TGTGCCAGCGGAAGAACAGGGAACAATGAGCAGTTCTTC; CDR3: CASGRTGNNEQFF
D: .; J: TRBJ2-7; V: TRBV6-5; size: .; DNA: TGTGCCAGCAGCTCCCCTTACGAGCAGTACTTC; CDR3: CASSSPYEQYF
D: .; J: TRBJ1-1; V: TRBV5-4; size: .; DNA: TGTGCCAGCATCCCCCCCGGGAACACTGAAGCTTTCTTT; CDR3: CASIPPGNTEAFF
D: .; J: TRBJ2-7; V: TRBV28; size: .; DNA: TGTGCCAGCAGTTTTAGCGGTAGCTCCTACGAGCAGTACTTC; CDR3: CASSFSGSSYEQYF
D: TRBD1; J: TRBJ1-5; V: TRBV30; size: .; DNA: TGTGCCTGGAGCGACCCGGACAGGGAAAATCAGCCCCAGCATTTT; CDR3: CAWSDPDRENQPQHF
D: .; J: TRBJ2-7; V: TRBV7-8; size: .; DNA: TGTGCCAGCAGGAGACTAGGGGAGCAGTACTTC; CDR3: CASRRLGEQYF
D: .; J: TRBJ1-4; V: TRBV7-9; size: .; DNA: TGTGCCAGCAGCTATCAGGGAACTAATGAAAAACTGTTTTTT; CDR3: CASSYQGTNEKLFF
D: .; J: TRBJ2-7; V: TRBV27; size: .; DNA: TGTGCCACGAGACTAACAGGGTCCTACGAGCAGTACTTC; CDR3: CATRLTGSYEQYF
D: TRBD1; J: TRBJ1-1; V: TRBV5-4; size: .; DNA: TGTGCCAGCAGCTTTGGACAGGGGGACACTGAAGCTTTCTTT; CDR3: CASSFGQGDTEAFF
D: TRBD2; J: TRBJ2-3; V: TRBV5-1; size: .; DNA: TGCGCCGGAAGTCTAGCGGGAGTTTCAGATACGCAGTATTTT; CDR3: CAGSLAGVSDTQYF
D: TRBD1; J: TRBJ1-1; V: TRBV11-2; size: .; DNA: TGTGCCAGCAGCACCCACAGGGGGCAGGGCGCTGAAGCTTTCTTT; CDR3: CASSTHRGQGAEAFF
D: TRBD1; J: TRBJ1-1; V: TRBV6-5; size: .; DNA: TGTGCCAGCAGAGGACAGGGCGCGAACACTGAAGCTTTCTTT; CDR3: CASRGQGANTEAFF
D: .; J: TRBJ1-4; V: TRBV6-1; size: once; DNA: TGTGCCAGCAGTGAAAAATTATGGGCTGGAAGTGAAAAACTGTTTTTT; CDR3: CASSEKLWAGSEKLFF
D: .; J: TRBJ2-7; V: TRBV2; size: .; DNA: TGTGCCAGCACCCGGACAGACTACGAGCAGTACTTC; CDR3: CASTRTDYEQYF
D: TRBD1; J: TRBJ2-7; V: TRBV9; size: .; DNA: TGTGCCAGCAGCGCCCGGGACAGGTCTTACGAGCAGTACTTC; CDR3: CASSARDRSYEQYF
D: .; J: TRBJ2-6; V: TRBV18; size: .; DNA: TGTGCCAGCTCACCCGTAACAGGATCTGGGGCCAACGTCCTGACTTTC; CDR3: CASSPVTGSGANVLTF
D: TRBD2; J: TRBJ2-3; V: TRBV25-1; size: .; DNA: TGTGCCAGCAGTGCCCTTCGCGGGAGGGTCGGCACAGATACGCAGTATTTT; CDR3: CASSALRGRVGTDTQYF
D: .; J: TRBJ2-7; V: TRBV6-5; size: .; DNA: TGTGCCAGCACCTCGGGGTTGGGAGAGTACGAGCAGTACTTC; CDR3: CASTSGLGEYEQYF
D: .; J: TRBJ2-1; V: TRBV27; size: .; DNA: TGTGCCAGCAGTACCCCATGGGGGAGGCAAGGAAATGAGCAGTTCTTC; CDR3: CASSTPWGRQGNEQFF
D: .; J: TRBJ2-3; V: TRBV5-4; size: .; DNA: TGTGCCAGCAGCTTGGGGCAGGGGGGAACCACAGATACGCAGTATTTT; CDR3: CASSLGQGGTTDTQYF